This is a list of T cell receptor beta chains from one sample in a study of shared T cell receptors in the human thymus. Clones were sequenced by immunoSEQ multiplex PCR, and TCRdb holds only the in-frame ones, with some missing. The sample contains hundreds of thousands of clones, 95% of which appear only once. Material for sequencing was thymocytes. These TCRs come from a human donor. Both conserved end residues are part of each CDR3. A D gene is named only where the DNA matches it firmly. Some rows have no size entry. The others give once, few or many, or a class for an expanded clone.

v_gene,d_gene,j_gene,abundance,CDR3nt,CDR3aa
TRBV19,.,TRBJ2-6,.,TGTGCCAGTAGTACAGGATACAGGGTTGGGGCCAACGTCCTGACTTTC,CASSTGYRVGANVLTF
TRBV4-1,.,TRBJ1-2,.,TGCGCCAGCAGCCAAGTTGCATCTATTCCCTATGGCTACACCTTC,CASSQVASIPYGYTF
TRBV27,.,TRBJ2-7,.,TGTGCCAGCAGTTTTAAATACAGGGATTTCTCCTACGAGCAGTACTTC,CASSFKYRDFSYEQYF
TRBV28,TRBD1,TRBJ1-1,.,TGTGCCAGCAGTTTTAGGACAGGGTTCTTTGAGGCTTTCTTT,CASSFRTGFFEAFF
TRBV30,.,TRBJ2-7,.,TGTGCCTGGAGCCCCCTTGCGGAGACCCCCCCCTACGAGCAGTACTTC,CAWSPLAETPPYEQYF
TRBV6-5,TRBD1,TRBJ1-4,.,TGTGCCAGCAGTTACTCGGCAGGGGGCCCTAATGAAAAACTGTTTTTT,CASSYSAGGPNEKLFF
TRBV7-9,.,TRBJ1-5,.,TGTGCCAGCAGCTTATCAAAGAATCAGCCCCAGCATTTT,CASSLSKNQPQHF
TRBV19,TRBD2,TRBJ2-1,.,TGTGCCAGTACCATCGAGTCGACTAGCGATGAGCAGTTCTTC,CASTIESTSDEQFF
TRBV7-9,TRBD1,TRBJ2-7,.,TGTGCCAGCAGCTTAGCGACGAAGGGGGCGGACGAGCAGTACTTC,CASSLATKGADEQYF
TRBV19,TRBD2,TRBJ2-7,.,TGTGCCAGTAGTACGGACCCCAGCGGGAGGCATAGCGAGCAGTACTTC,CASSTDPSGRHSEQYF
TRBV11-1,.,TRBJ2-7,.,TGTGCCAGCAGCTTATCGGACAGCTCCTACGAGCAGTACTTC,CASSLSDSSYEQYF
TRBV6-1,TRBD1,TRBJ2-7,once,TGTGCCAGCAGTCTCAGACAGGGACACGAGCAGTACTTC,CASSLRQGHEQYF
TRBV29-1,TRBD2,TRBJ2-1,.,TGCAGCGTTGAAAAACTGGGGGAAGCGGGAGGCCCTAGCTCCTACAATGAGCAGTTCTTC,CSVEKLGEAGGPSSYNEQFF
TRBV28,.,TRBJ2-7,.,TGTGCCAGCAGCCTTCGGACTTTCAGCTCCTACGAGCAGTACTTC,CASSLRTFSSYEQYF
TRBV7-4,TRBD2,TRBJ2-1,.,TGTGCCAGCAGCCCCACTAGCGGGAGGGCCAATCAGGGGGAGCAGTTCTTC,CASSPTSGRANQGEQFF
TRBV6-4,.,TRBJ1-2,.,TGTGCCAGCAGTGACTTCCCATCAGGGGACTACTATGGCTACACCTTC,CASSDFPSGDYYGYTF
TRBV18,.,TRBJ1-2,.,TGTGCCAGCTCACGGGGTGACTATGGCTACACCTTC,CASSRGDYGYTF